This T cell receptor (beta chain) came from a study of shared clonotypes between healthy human individuals. Study outcomes and limitations: Relative to their counterparts shared across all four donors, non-shared clonotypes exhibited diminished generation probabilities.

Note on this clone: What it binds is not known.

The protocol was immunoSEQ multiplex PCR, while the TCRdb copy is restricted to in-frame clones and leaves out a portion. Here the sample spans around 2,000,000 clones, about 95% being singletons. In the naive CD8 group, cells lacked CD45RO and were positively selected for CCR7, so terminally differentiated effector memory CD45RA+ cells were left out. Material for sequencing was naive CD8+ T cells sorted from blood. This TCR came from a young man in good health.

The DNA of the CDR3 is TGTGCCAGCAGCCAAGCGGGACAGGGTGCAGATACGCAGTATTTT. This sequence encodes CASSQAGQGADTQYF. This rearrangement joins TRBV14 to TRBJ2-3; 9 bases are a match to TRBD1. Germline V gene data show CDR1 as SGHDN and CDR2 as FVKESK. J lost 4 bases, V lost 1 base, and 3 bases had no gene match. The CDR3 has 15 residues.